Below, one T cell receptor (beta chain) is given with its context. This receptor's antigen is unknown. No much larger clone exists at a distance of one base, and base qualities are not known. CDR1 and CDR2 (SGHDN, FVKESK) derive from the germline V gene. Between the V and J ends, shortened by 11 bases and 7 bases respectively, the junction contains 12 bases. The CDR3 runs 11 amino acids, cysteine and phenylalanine included. The CDR3 DNA has 33 bases and is translated from base 1. These data come from a study of blood T cell repertoires in COVID-19 (dated by TCRdb to about 2020). Study-wide context: Samples covering the acute and convalescent phases of COVID-19 were provided by collaborators in the United States, Italy and Spain. The material from the prospective study consisted of cDNA or gDNA derived from T cells, B-cell-depleted T cells, or PBMCs. Subjects who had been exposed to COVID-19, were actively infected with it, or had recovered from it provided the deeply sampled blood TCRbeta repertoires that made up the dataset. The repertoires were made available in a free public database intended to serve as a resource for research on the immune response to SARS-CoV-2. Samples came from the ongoing ImmuneRACE study (first 160 participants) plus 1,254 subjects from 6 global collaborators. Nearly every sample came with metadata listing a de-identified subject ID, COVID-19 status, age in years and sex. HLA class I and class II types, where available, came from metadata supplied by the sample provider rather than from assay-based typing.

Whole blood was collected in K2EDTA tubes by collaborating institutions according to the institutions' own protocols. Collaborator samples were shipped for TCRbeta analysis as frozen whole blood, isolated PBMCs, or DNA extracted from either sample type. TCRbeta CDR3 regions were amplified from genomic DNA by means of the immunoSEQ Assay, a bias-controlled multiplex PCR. The study's processing was this. The number of nucleated cells in each sample was estimated from the amplification of reference gene primers within the assay. To quantify the absolute abundance of each unique TCRbeta CDR3 rearrangement, sequence reads were collapsed and filtered. For each sample, productive Simpson clonality was calculated as the square root of Simpson's diversity index over productive rearrangements. TCRdb holds this immuneACCESS table with in-frame rearrangements only. Some clones are missing; in checked studies, unresolved V genes explain under half, and the rest has no known cause. The DNA gave D and trimming, while V, J and clone size come from that table. The sample data list 95,000 to 150,000 clones, and around 77% of these were observed just once. 6.5% to 9% of the sample comes from the top ten.

The investigation overall reported the following: Clinical and demographic metadata were provided uncurated, with the amount varying by source and participant.

The sequenced sample consisted of peripheral blood. This receptor was identified in a human donor in a cohort sampled during active COVID-19. Recombination joined TRBV14 with TRBJ1-5; the D gene cannot be resolved reliably. The DNA sequence is TGTGCCGGGCAGGCGTACCAGCCCCAGCATTTT. Its coded protein is CAGQAYQPQHF.